Presented here are 29 T cell receptor beta chains from one specimen sequenced in a study of blood T cell repertoires in COVID-19. The data were produced by immunoSEQ multiplex PCR, yet TCRdb's version contains in-frame clones alone and is incomplete. Of more than 75,000 clones listed, approximately 78% are singletons. The sample taken for sequencing was peripheral blood. These receptors all stem from a man between 60 and 75 years old with acute or convalescent COVID-19.

The chain links TRBV6-6 to TRBJ1-4, with 7 bases matching TRBD1. The CDR3 has 14 amino acids. CDR1 is MNHNY, CDR2 SVGAGI, per germline (reference sequence). V dropped 7 bases and J dropped 7; count of bases not matched to a gene: 9. CDR3 nucleotide sequence: TGTGCCAGCAACAGGGGAACAGGGCGTGAAAAACTGTTTTTT. This codes for CASNRGTGREKLFF.

V and J are TRBV12-3 or TRBV12-4 and TRBJ1-2; D call uncertain. The CDR3 has 13 residues. Deletions cut 7 bases from V and 3 bases from J, with 12 bases between. CDR3 sequence: CASTFGHDYGYTF. The CDR3 DNA follows: TGTGCCAGCACCTTTGGGCACGACTATGGCTACACCTTC.

This clone has a handful of counts. This chain joins TRBV3-1 (or the pseudogene TRBV3-2) and TRBJ1-1; TRBD1 is a possible D gene (6 bases). Trimming pared 3 bases from V and 1 base from J, leaving 12 bases between. Germline CDR1 is LGHDT and CDR2 is YNNKEL (reference sequence). This CDR3 is 15 amino acids long. CDR3 residues: CASSQRTDSNTEAFF. CDR3 coding DNA: TGTGCCAGCAGCCAGAGGACAGACTCGAACACTGAAGCTTTCTTT.

This chain joins TRBV19 and TRBJ1-2, with 9 bases that match TRBD1. Germline V gene data show CDR1 as LNHDA and CDR2 as SQIVND (reference sequence). The trim removed 4 bases at V and 0 bases at J, leaving 3 bases unmatched. This CDR3 spans 15 amino acids. CDR3: CASSTQGAPNYGYTF. The CDR3 DNA reads TGTGCCAGTAGTACACAGGGGGCGCCTAACTATGGCTACACCTTC. Variable domain in full (rest from reference TRBV19 and TRBJ1-2): DGGITQSPKYLFRKEGQNVTLSCEQNLNHDAMYWYRQDPGQGLRLIYYSQIVNDFQKGDIAEGYSVSREKKESFPLTVTSAQKNPTAFYLCASSTQGAPNYGYTFGSGTRLTVV.

The chain is built from TRBV2 and TRBJ2-2; 11 bases are shared with TRBD2. J lost 6 bases, V lost 3 bases, and 6 bases had no gene match. The CDR3 length is 16 residues. Germline V gene sequence: CDR1 SNHLY, CDR2 FYNNEI. CDR3 sequence: CASSDYTSGRPGELFF. For the CDR3, the DNA is TGTGCCAGCAGTGATTATACTAGCGGGAGACCCGGGGAGCTGTTTTTT.

The rearrangement joins TRBV3-1 (or the pseudogene TRBV3-2) to TRBJ2-7; perhaps TRBD1 as D (6 bases). This CDR3 has 15 amino acids. Trimming pared 4 bases from V and 0 bases from J, leaving 13 bases between. CDR1 and CDR2 (germline): LGHDT, YNNKEL (reference sequence). The CDR3 protein is CASSLPGQTSYEQYF. In nucleotides, the CDR3 is TGTGCCAGCAGCCTACCGGGACAAACCTCCTACGAGCAGTACTTC.

The chain links TRBV5-5 to TRBJ2-7; D might be TRBD2 (5 bases). V gave up 4 bases and J gave up 7 bases, with 12 bases separating them. Germline V CDR1 and CDR2: SGHKS, YYEKEE (reference sequence). This CDR3 spans 12 amino acids. CDR3: CASSLSWREQYF. CDR3 coding DNA: TGTGCCAGCAGCCTCTCATGGAGGGAGCAGTACTTC.

This clone was counted once. The chain combines TRBV30 with TRBJ2-7; a possible D gene is TRBD1 (5 bases). This CDR3 region has 11 residues. Trimming took 2 bases from V and 9 from J, leaving 11 bases between them. Germline V gene sequence: CDR1 GTSNPN, CDR2 SVGIG (reference sequence). The CDR3 DNA reads TGTGCCTGGAGTCTAGGGGTCGGGCAGTACTTC. Its translation is CAWSLGVGQYF.

The gene calls are TRBV5-4 and TRBJ2-7, with TRBD2 identical over 9 bases. The V segment lost 2 bases and the J segment 4 bases; nucleotides outside the gene matches: 7. Germline-derived CDR1 and CDR2 are SGHNT and YYREEE (reference sequence). The CDR3 has 15 amino acids. The CDR3 nucleotides read TGTGCCAGCAGCTTTAGGAGCGGGAGGATGTACGAGCAGTACTTC. Residues: CASSFRSGRMYEQYF. The whole variable domain, filled in from reference TRBV5-4 and TRBJ2-7, reads ETGVTQSPTHLIKTRGQQVTLRCSSQSGHNTVSWYQQALGQGPQFIFQYYREEENGRGNFPPRFSGLQFPNYSSELNVNALELDDSALYLCASSFRSGRMYEQYFGPGTRLTVT.

The gene calls are TRBV20-1 and TRBJ1-5; D unclear. Germline V gene lookup returns CDR1 DFQATT and CDR2 SNEGSKA (reference sequence). Trimming pared 3 bases from V and 1 base from J, leaving 16 bases between. The CDR3 covers 16 residues. CDR3 loop: CSASFLGSPSNQPQHF. As DNA, the CDR3 is TGCAGTGCTAGTTTTTTGGGGAGCCCGAGCAATCAGCCCCAGCATTTT.

V and J are TRBV19 and TRBJ1-2, with D hard to call. Germline V gene data show CDR1 as LNHDA and CDR2 as SQIVND (reference sequence). The V gene lost 2 bases and the J gene lost 1 base, with 8 bases spanning the gap. CDR3 length: 14 amino acids. CDR3 nucleotide sequence: TGTGCCAGTAGTATATACGACATTAACTATGGCTACACCTTC. Its protein product is CASSIYDINYGYTF. The entire variable domain, with the rest obtained from reference TRBV19 and TRBJ1-2, is as follows: DGGITQSPKYLFRKEGQNVTLSCEQNLNHDAMYWYRQDPGQGLRLIYYSQIVNDFQKGDIAEGYSVSREKKESFPLTVTSAQKNPTAFYLCASSIYDINYGYTFGSGTRLTVV.

V usage is TRBV21-1 and J usage is TRBJ2-1; the table's D call, TRBD2, has no DNA check behind it. TRBV21-1 is annotated as a pseudogene. The CDR3 contains 13 residues. The CDR3 loop reads CASSKVADNEQFF. Written as DNA, the CDR3 is TGTGCCAGCAGCAAAGTAGCGGACAATGAGCAGTTCTTC.

The CDR3: CASTDRPNYGYTF. DNA for the CDR3: TGTGCCAGCACCGACAGGCCTAACTATGGCTACACCTTC. J is TRBJ1-2 and V is TRBV27; weak D call: TRBD1 (6 bases). Trimming cost V 7 bases and J 0 bases, with 9 bases left between them. The germline V gene has CDR1 MNHEY and CDR2 SMNVEV (reference sequence). There are 13 residues in the CDR3.

The J gene is TRBJ2-1, the V gene TRBV2, with D perhaps matching TRBD2 (5 bases). The CDR3 covers 15 residues. V was clipped by 3 bases and J by 1 base, with 10 bases between them. Germline V gene lookup returns CDR1 SNHLY and CDR2 FYNNEI. The CDR3 DNA reads as TGTGCCAGCAGTGAGAGGGAGCGATCCTACAATGAGCAGTTCTTC. Protein sequence: CASSERERSYNEQFF.

The genes are TRBV28 and TRBJ2-1; 7 nucleotides match TRBD2. The CDR3 contains 14 residues. CDR1 and CDR2 from the germline V gene are MDHEN and SYDVKM. V gave up 7 bases and J gave up 1 base; unmatched junction bases: 4. CDR3 bases: TGTGCCAGCACACCTAGCGGATCCTACAATGAGCAGTTCTTC. Amino acids: CASTPSGSYNEQFF.

The chain carries TRBV2 and TRBJ1-6; D might be TRBD1 (5 bases). V was pared by 4 bases and J by 6 bases, with 10 bases between. Germline CDR1 is SNHLY and CDR2 is FYNNEI. The CDR3 has 14 amino acids. In nucleotides, the CDR3 is TGTGCCAGCAGTGGTCGGCAGGGTAATTCACCCCTCCACTTT. Amino acid sequence: CASSGRQGNSPLHF.

The gene calls are TRBV7-6 and TRBJ1-5, with D possibly TRBD1 on 6 matching bases. The germline V gene has CDR1 SGHVS and CDR2 FNYEAQ. This CDR3 spans 15 amino acids. V gave up 3 bases and J gave up 4 bases, with 13 bases separating them. In DNA form, the CDR3 reads TGTGCCAGCAGCTTCTGGGACACAGGTAATCAGCCCCAGCATTTT. Residues: CASSFWDTGNQPQHF.

The chain links TRBV6-5 to TRBJ1-1, with D unresolved. V shed 7 bases and J shed 2 bases, with 14 bases lying between them. This CDR3 is built from 14 residues. Germline values: CDR1 MNHEY, CDR2 SVGAGI. In nucleotides, the CDR3 is TGTGCCAGCACCCCTGGATGGAGTAACACTGAAGCTTTCTTT. This translates into CASTPGWSNTEAFF.

This chain uses TRBV9 with TRBJ2-1; 8 nucleotides line up with TRBD2. CDR3 size: 18 residues. Looked up from germline, CDR1 is SGDLS and CDR2 is YYNGEE. V lost 3 bases, J lost 2 bases, and 13 bases stayed unmatched. The CDR3 loop reads CASSDGSAGGGTYNEQFF. The CDR3 region has the DNA TGTGCCAGCAGCGATGGATCCGCGGGAGGTGGGACCTACAATGAGCAGTTCTTC.

This clone came up a few times. The chain links TRBV9 to TRBJ2-7, with D maybe TRBD1 (6 bases). V dropped 6 bases and J dropped 3 bases, with 16 bases sitting between them. CDR1 is SGDLS and CDR2 is YYNGEE in the germline V gene. The CDR3 is 14 amino acids. CDR3 DNA sequence: TGTGCCAGCAACCCGACAGGTTCCCTCTACGAGCAGTACTTC. It encodes CASNPTGSLYEQYF.

V usage is TRBV6-4 and J usage is TRBJ1-1; D is possibly TRBD1 (5 bases). The V gene lost 7 bases and the J gene lost 0 bases, with 9 bases spanning the gap. Per germline, CDR1 MRHNA and CDR2 SNTAGT. The length of the CDR3 is 13 residues. CDR3 sequence (DNA): TGTGCCAGCAAAAGGACATTGAACACTGAAGCTTTCTTT. Protein sequence: CASKRTLNTEAFF.

The chain carries TRBV6-5 and TRBJ1-5, with a tentative D call TRBD1 (5 bases). Germline CDR1 MNHEY, CDR2 SVGAGI. The CDR3 contains 12 residues. Trimming cost V 6 bases and J 6 bases, with 9 bases left between them. Here the CDR3 reads CASRTGGQPQHF. The CDR3 DNA is TGTGCCAGCAGGACCGGGGGTCAGCCCCAGCATTTT.

This chain links TRBV5-1 with TRBJ2-2; weak D call: TRBD2 (5 bases). The CDR3 is 15 amino acids. V shed 0 bases and J shed 6 bases, with 12 bases lying between them. Germline-derived CDR1 and CDR2 are SGHRS and YFSETQ. The CDR3 sequence: CASSLGLAGAGELFF. The CDR3 DNA is TGCGCCAGCAGCTTGGGGCTAGCTGGGGCCGGGGAGCTGTTTTTT. Supplemented by reference TRBV5-1 and TRBJ2-2, the full variable domain reads KAGVTQTPRYLIKTRGQQVTLSCSPISGHRSVSWYQQTPGQGLQFLFEYFSETQRNKGNFPGRFSGRQFSNSRSEMNVSTLELGDSALYLCASSLGLAGAGELFFGEGSRLTVL.

This chain links TRBV14 with TRBJ2-5; no reliable D call. CDR1 SGHDN and CDR2 FVKESK come from the germline V gene. This CDR3 is built from 16 residues. Trimming left V 2 bases short and J 0 bases short, with 13 bases between. CDR3 DNA sequence: TGTGCCAGCAGCCAAAGGATGGGCACCTACCAAGAGACCCAGTACTTC. Protein: CASSQRMGTYQETQYF.

This clone was counted between two and nine times. The rearrangement uses TRBV27 and TRBJ1-3, with D hard to call. The germline V gene encodes CDR1 MNHEY and CDR2 SMNVEV (reference sequence). Trimming took off 8 bases at V and 6 bases at J, with 11 bases between the two ends. The CDR3 runs 12 residues. CDR3 coding DNA: TGTGCCAGCGGCTTTTCCGAAAACACCATATATTTT. Encoded protein: CASGFSENTIYF.

This clone was counted once. The chain links TRBV7-9 to TRBJ2-3, with D perhaps matching TRBD2 (5 bases). V lost 3 bases, J lost 3 bases, and 10 bases lay in between. CDR3 size: 14 residues. The germline CDR1 and CDR2 sequences are SEHNR and FQNEAQ (reference sequence). Here the CDR3 reads CASSLGVVTDTQYF. CDR3 in DNA: TGTGCCAGCAGCTTGGGAGTAGTAACAGATACGCAGTATTTT. Combining the CDR3 with reference TRBV7-9 and TRBJ2-3 gives the whole variable domain DTGVSQNPRHKITKRGQNVTFRCDPISEHNRLYWYRQTLGQGPEFLTYFQNEAQLEKSRLLSDRFSAERPKGSFSTLEIQRTEQGDSAMYLCASSLGVVTDTQYFGPGTRLTVL.

The chain is built from TRBV5-6 and TRBJ1-5, with D possibly TRBD1 on 5 matching bases. CDR3 length: 12 amino acids. Germline V gene data show CDR1 as SGHDT and CDR2 as YYEEEE. The V end lost 3 bases, the J end lost 15 bases, and 16 bases lay between the germline ends. The chain's CDR3 is CASSWSRGGLHF. In DNA, the CDR3 is TGTGCCAGCAGCTGGTCGCGGGGGGGACTGCATTTT.

This clone was observed once. The gene calls are TRBV6-2 or TRBV6-3 and TRBJ1-1; D perhaps matches TRBD1 (6 bases). Germline lookup yields CDR1 MNHEY and CDR2 SVGEGT. The V end lost 0 bases, the J end lost 0 bases, and 11 bases lay between the germline ends. The CDR3 has 16 residues. CDR3 protein: CASSYSLDRMNTEAFF. CDR3 nucleotides: TGTGCCAGCAGTTACTCCCTGGACAGAATGAACACTGAAGCTTTCTTT.

In regard to this clone: The junction does not match germline at one end; this may be a read error. The chain joins TRBV7-7 to TRBJ2-5, with D perhaps matching TRBD2 (6 bases). The germline gives CDR1 SSHAT, CDR2 FNYEAQ (reference sequence). The CDR3 loop spans 13 amino acids. CDR3 coding DNA: TGTGCTAGCAGCTCACGGGAGTTTGAGACCCAGTACTTC. Its translation is CASSSREFETQYF. The full variable domain, in which reference TRBV7-7 and TRBJ2-5 provide the parts outside the CDR3, is GAGVSQSPRYKVTKRGQDVTLRCDPISSHATLYWYQQALGQGPEFLTYFNYEAQPDKSGLPSDRFSAERPEGSISTLTIQRTEQRDSAMYRCASSSREFETQYFGPGTRLLVL.